The 10 T cell receptor beta chains reported below all come from one sample, sequenced in a study of T-cell memory formation after mild COVID-19. TCRdb re-analysed the 5' RACE reads in MiXCR, keeping a single row per CDR3 protein. The data show about 340,000 distinct CDR3 sequences, with 10% to 15% seen just once and about 20% held by the top ten. The specimen sequenced was PBMCs or a T cell subset sorted from them (not recorded which). The origin of the receptors is a man between 18 and 29 years old who had mild COVID-19 (a few samples of this study predate the infection). Cell type and time point are not known.

This clonotype was seen only a few times. The chain links TRBV5-1 to TRBJ2-3; 7 positions agree with TRBD2. Germline values: CDR1 SGHRS, CDR2 YFSETQ. The CDR3 totals 14 residues. Losses at the gene ends were 5 bases for V and 4 bases for J; bases not matched to a gene: 7. CDR3 protein: CASRALAESDTQYF. In nucleotides, the CDR3 is TGCGCCAGCAGAGCTCTAGCGGAGTCAGATACGCAGTATTTT.

In its sample, this clonotype was seen a few times. The CDR3 here is CASSQDWRETQYF. DNA for the CDR3: TGCGCCAGCAGCCAAGATTGGCGGGAGACCCAGTACTTC. The V and J genes are TRBV4-3 and TRBJ2-5; D remains ambiguous. The CDR3 runs 13 residues. V was clipped by 0 bases and J by 5 bases, with 7 bases between them. CDR1 is LGHNA and CDR2 is YSLEER in the germline V gene.

The J gene is TRBJ1-1, the V gene TRBV4-1; D perhaps matches TRBD1 (5 bases). CDR3 length: 16 amino acids. CDR1 is MGHRA and CDR2 is YSYEKL in the germline V gene. V was clipped by 1 base and J by 3 bases, with 15 bases between them. Here the CDR3 reads CASSQVRGASDTEAFF. CDR3 bases: TGCGCCAGCAGCCAAGTCCGAGGGGCCTCGGACACTGAAGCTTTCTTT.

The gene calls are TRBV9 and TRBJ2-1, with D perhaps matching TRBD2 (7 bases). Trimming removed 0 bases from V and 6 bases from J, with 16 bases in between. CDR3 length equals 16 residues. The V gene's germline CDR1 is SGDLS and CDR2 YYNGEE. This CDR3 reads CASSVAPGGSTNEQFF. For the CDR3, the DNA is TGTGCCAGCAGCGTAGCCCCGGGGGGCAGCACCAATGAGCAGTTCTTC.

This clonotype was detected a few times. The chain carries TRBV7-9 and TRBJ1-1; D gene ambiguous. CDR1 and CDR2 (germline): SEHNR, FQNEAQ (reference sequence). The V end lost 1 base, the J end lost 0 bases, and 9 bases lay between the germline ends. This CDR3 has 15 residues. The CDR3 sequence: CASSLVGSVNTEAFF. In nucleotides, the CDR3 is TGTGCCAGCAGCTTAGTTGGGTCCGTGAACACTGAAGCTTTCTTT.

This clonotype was seen more than once but under ten times. The genes are TRBV7-2 and TRBJ1-4; D gene uncertain. There are 14 residues in the CDR3. From germline, CDR1 is SGHTA and CDR2 FQGNSA. V lost 5 bases, J lost 10 bases, and 17 bases lay in between. The chain's CDR3 is CASSPSGFNRKLFF. The CDR3 DNA reads as TGTGCCAGCAGCCCGTCCGGGTTTAACCGAAAACTGTTTTTT.

This clonotype came up a few times. The rearrangement uses TRBV4-1 and TRBJ2-1, with a possible D match to TRBD1 (5 bases). Germline V gene data show CDR1 as MGHRA and CDR2 as YSYEKL. The ends were cut back, 8 bases at V and 7 bases at J, with 12 bases in the middle. The CDR3 loop spans 12 amino acids. CDR3 sequence: CASQKGPNEQFF. CDR3 nucleotides: TGCGCCAGCCAGAAGGGGCCGAATGAGCAGTTCTTC.

This clonotype was found many times. The rearrangement uses TRBV6-2 or TRBV6-3 and TRBJ1-5, with D possibly being TRBD1 (5 bases). Trimming removed 8 bases at V and 0 bases at J, with 14 bases between. CDR1 is MNHEY and CDR2 is SVGEGT in the germline V gene. This CDR3 has 15 amino acids. CDR3 DNA sequence: TGTGCCAGCGGCGACGGAGACAGTAGCAATCAGCCCCAGCATTTT. Translated, it gives CASGDGDSSNQPQHF.

The rearrangement links TRBV5-1 to TRBJ2-5; 8 bases align to TRBD1. Germline CDR1 reads SGHRS; CDR2 reads YFSETQ. The ends lost 2 bases at V and 5 bases at J; junction bases unmatched: 8. The CDR3 runs 15 residues. The CDR3 here is CASSFVRGRLETQYF. In DNA, the CDR3 is TGCGCCAGCAGCTTCGTCAGGGGGCGCTTGGAGACCCAGTACTTC.

This clonotype was found a few times. The rearrangement uses TRBV6-5 and TRBJ2-1; D uncertain. The V end was cut by 2 bases, the J end by 2 bases, with 10 bases between. CDR1 MNHEY and CDR2 SVGAGI come from the germline V gene. There are 15 residues in the CDR3. The CDR3 region has the DNA TGTGCCAGCAGTTACGGATCAGGAGCCTACAATGAGCAGTTCTTC. It encodes CASSYGSGAYNEQFF.